A single T cell receptor (beta chain) is shown here with its context. The target antigen is unknown. This sample's TCRbeta library carried unique molecular identifier barcodes. TCRdb re-analysed the PCR reads in MiXCR, keeping a single row per CDR3 protein. The sample includes 150,000 to 250,000 distinct CDR3 sequences, 6.3% of them seen just once. The CDR3 sequence is 13 residues long. The V and J ends lost 5 bases and 1 base, in that order; junction bases with no gene match: 1. The germline gives CDR1 MDHEN, CDR2 SYDVKM. This specimen belongs to a study of T-cell reconstitution after alpha-beta-depleted transplantation in children. General study results and limits: T-cell counts and diversity at one year post-transplant came mainly from newly produced T cells.

The receptor was isolated from a girl less than two years old with combined immunodeficiency, due to receive a stem cell transplant. The J gene is TRBJ1-2, the V gene TRBV28, with TRBD1 matching over 7 bases. The source was PBMCs, collected before TCRalphabeta/CD19-depleted stem cell transplant. The CDR3 DNA follows: TGTGCCAGCAGTCGACAGGGTAACTATGGCTACACCTTC. Translated: CASSRQGNYGYTF.